These 4 T cell receptor beta chains originate from one sample sequenced in a study of spatial heterogeneity in lung cancer. Time point noted: blood at routine non-recurrence follow-up after resection. TCRdb reprocessed the 5' RACE reads via MiXCR and lists one record per CDR3 protein. Here the sample spans fewer than 45,000 distinct CDR3 sequences, about 10% being singletons. This specimen was PBMCs, taken at follow-up. These receptors all come from a female donor with early-stage non-small cell lung cancer.

This clonotype came up many times. The chain carries TRBV2 and TRBJ2-2, with 8 bases that match TRBD2. J was trimmed by 7 bases and V by 4 bases; bases with no gene match: 8. The CDR3 is made up of 15 amino acids. Germline CDR1 is SNHLY and CDR2 is FYNNEI. CDR3 coding DNA: TGTGCCAGCAGTGCCAGCGGGGGACCCGACGGGGAGCTGTTTTTT. Translation gives CASSASGGPDGELFF.

This clonotype was observed a handful of times. The chain uses TRBV20-1 and TRBJ2-3; D possibly corresponds to TRBD2 (7 bases). V was trimmed by 4 bases and J by 4 bases, leaving 18 bases between them. Germline lookup yields CDR1 DFQATT and CDR2 SNEGSKA (reference sequence). The CDR3 runs 15 residues. Written as DNA, the CDR3 is TGCAGTGCTACCCACCCCGGGGGGCCCCCAGATACGCAGTATTTT. It specifies CSATHPGGPPDTQYF.

Sample share makes this clonotype medium-sized. The chain joins TRBV7-9 to TRBJ2-3, with 10 bases fitting TRBD2. This CDR3 comprises 16 residues. With 4 bases clipped from V and 5 bases from J, the junction kept 9 bases outside the gene matches. Per germline, CDR1 SEHNR and CDR2 FQNEAQ (reference sequence). For the CDR3, the DNA is TGTGCCAGCAGCTCGATTACTAGCGGGGAAAGAGATACGCAGTATTTT. It is translated as CASSSITSGERDTQYF.

The chain couples TRBV3-1 to TRBJ2-7; TRBD1 is a possible D gene (6 bases). V shed 4 bases and J shed 1 base, with 26 bases lying between them. CDR1 is LGHDT and CDR2 is YNNKEL in the germline V gene (reference sequence). This CDR3 region has 19 residues. In nucleotides, the CDR3 is TGTGCCAGCAGCCCCGACAAGCCCAATTACAGGGTTGGGTCCTACGAGCAGTACTTC. This gives the protein CASSPDKPNYRVGSYEQYF.